These 5 T cell receptor beta chains originate from one sample sequenced in a study of post-analysis software for immune sequencing data. Overall study findings and caveats: Five TRBV segments, including TRBV5-6, TRBV5-1 and TRBV20-1, were more frequent in patients than controls.

These receptors' antigens are unknown. Presence of unique molecular identifiers characterized the TCR beta cDNA libraries. TCRdb reanalysed the PCR reads using MiXCR and keeps one entry per CDR3 protein. Of approximately 460,000 distinct CDR3 sequences in the sample, under 55% are singletons; the top ten hold roughly an eighth. Sequencing input: blood. Receptor source: a girl aged 5-17 years with multiple sclerosis.

This clonotype occurred a few times. This chain uses TRBV5-1 with TRBJ1-4; D gene uncertain. Germline V gene sequence: CDR1 SGHRS, CDR2 YFSETQ. This CDR3 is built from 15 residues. V was pared by 4 bases and J by 0 bases, with 10 bases between. The CDR3 region has the DNA TGCGCCAGCAGCGGTAAAAGTGCAACTAATGAAAAACTGTTTTTT. Amino acid sequence: CASSGKSATNEKLFF.

This clonotype was seen only a few times. This chain joins TRBV4-1 and TRBJ2-7; 7 bases are shared with TRBD1. The CDR3 totals 14 residues. V lost 3 bases to trimming and J lost 5 bases; unmatched junction nucleotides: 7. Germline assignment: CDR1 MGHRA and CDR2 YSYEKL. The CDR3 reads CASSQMTGINEQYF. The CDR3, as DNA: TGCGCCAGCAGCCAGATGACAGGGATAAACGAGCAGTACTTC.

The genes are TRBV18 and TRBJ2-3; tentative D call: TRBD2 (5 bases). Trimming pared 1 base from V and 2 bases from J, leaving 10 bases between. The CDR3 has 15 amino acids. Germline V gene lookup returns CDR1 KGHSH and CDR2 LQKENI. The CDR3 sequence: CASSPQPGNTDTQYF. The CDR3 DNA reads TGTGCCAGCTCACCACAGCCGGGGAACACAGATACGCAGTATTTT.

The rearrangement links TRBV29-1 to TRBJ2-1; 7 nucleotides match TRBD1. Germline V gene data show CDR1 as SQVTM and CDR2 as ANQGSEA. CDR3 length equals 15 residues. V was pared by 5 bases and J by 8 bases, with 15 bases of the junction left unmatched. The CDR3 bases are TGCAGCGTTAGACGAGGCAGCCTCACAGGGGATGAGCAGTTCTTC. Translating gives CSVRRGSLTGDEQFF.

This clonotype was found a few times. The V gene is TRBV11-1, the J gene TRBJ2-7; D not certain. V was shortened by 1 base and J by 0 bases, with 10 bases between the two germline ends. The CDR3 totals 15 residues. CDR1 is SGHAT and CDR2 is FQDESV in the germline V gene (reference sequence). CDR3 bases: TGTGCCAGCAGCTTAGTCCACTCTAGCTCCTACGAGCAGTACTTC. Translation gives CASSLVHSSSYEQYF.